The entry that follows covers one TCR beta chain sequence. Method: immunoSEQ multiplex PCR; TCRdb's copy keeps in-frame clones and lacks some. The repertoire consists of 100,000 to 120,000 clones, with approximately 83% occurring once and the leading ten covering 4% to 5%. This record comes from a study of blood T cell repertoires in COVID-19. Study information: T cells, B-cell-depleted T cells, or PBMCs provided the cDNA or gDNA that served as material.

The TCR was taken from a woman between 65 and 79 years old with acute or convalescent COVID-19. Sequencing was carried out using peripheral blood.

Written as DNA, the CDR3 is TGTGCCAGCAGCTTAGAGAGCCGAATATTGAACACTGAAGCTTTCTTT. It yields the protein CASSLESRILNTEAFF. This rearrangement joins TRBV7-6 to TRBJ1-1; D gene uncertain. V lost 1 base, J lost 0 bases, and 12 bases lay in between. Germline assignment: CDR1 SGHVS and CDR2 FNYEAQ. This CDR3 has 16 residues.